This paragraph covers one T cell receptor beta chain sequence. This PCR relied on a set of 60 Vbeta primers and 13 Jbeta primers. Only in-frame clones appear in the TCRdb table, and some are missing; sequencing was by immunoSEQ multiplex PCR. The table includes approximately 110,000 clones, over 65% detected once. Germline CDR1 reads SGHTA; CDR2 reads FQGNSA. CDR3 length: 14 amino acids. Trimming removed 5 bases from V and 4 bases from J; junction bases left unmatched: 7. The sample belongs to a study of cytomegalovirus exposure and HLA in healthy donors. Sequencing input: PBMCs. The chain recombines TRBV7-2 with TRBJ1-1, with 7 bases aligning to TRBD1. This TCR derives from a man in his fifties in good health and CMV-seronegative. The CDR3: CASSTQGTRTEAFF. The CDR3 nucleotides read TGTGCCAGCAGCACACAGGGGACGCGCACTGAAGCTTTCTTT.